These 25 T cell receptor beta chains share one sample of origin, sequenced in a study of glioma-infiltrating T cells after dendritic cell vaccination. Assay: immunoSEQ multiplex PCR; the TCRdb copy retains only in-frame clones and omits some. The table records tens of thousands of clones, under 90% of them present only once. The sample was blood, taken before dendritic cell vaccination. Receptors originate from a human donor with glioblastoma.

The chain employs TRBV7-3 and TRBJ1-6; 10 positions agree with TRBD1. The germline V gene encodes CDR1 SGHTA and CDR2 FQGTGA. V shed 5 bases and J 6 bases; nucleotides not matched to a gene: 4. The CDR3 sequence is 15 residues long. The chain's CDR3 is CASSIGTGVNSPLHF. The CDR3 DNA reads TGTGCCAGCAGCATTGGGACAGGGGTTAATTCACCCCTCCACTTT.

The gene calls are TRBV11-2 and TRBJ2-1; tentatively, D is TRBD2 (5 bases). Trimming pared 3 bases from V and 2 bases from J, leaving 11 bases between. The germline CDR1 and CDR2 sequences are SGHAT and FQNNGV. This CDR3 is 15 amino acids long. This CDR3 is CASSFEGNPYNEQFF. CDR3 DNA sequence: TGTGCCAGCAGCTTCGAGGGTAATCCCTACAATGAGCAGTTCTTC. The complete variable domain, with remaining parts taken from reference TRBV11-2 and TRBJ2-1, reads EAGVAQSPRYKIIEKRQSVAFWCNPISGHATLYWYQQILGQGPKLLIQFQNNGVVDDSQLPKDRFSAERLKGVDSTLKIQPAKLEDSAVYLCASSFEGNPYNEQFFGPGTRLTVL.

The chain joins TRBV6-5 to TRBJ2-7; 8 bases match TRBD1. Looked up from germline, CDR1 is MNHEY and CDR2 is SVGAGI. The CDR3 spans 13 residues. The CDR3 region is CAAGQGNAYEQYF. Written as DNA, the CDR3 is TGTGCAGCTGGACAGGGAAATGCCTACGAGCAGTACTTC.

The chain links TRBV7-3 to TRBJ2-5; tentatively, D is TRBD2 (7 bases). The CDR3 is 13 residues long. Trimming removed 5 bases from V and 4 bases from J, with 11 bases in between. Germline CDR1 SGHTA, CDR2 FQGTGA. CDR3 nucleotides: TGTGCCAGCAGCAAAAGGGGGGGAGAGACCCAGTACTTC. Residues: CASSKRGGETQYF.

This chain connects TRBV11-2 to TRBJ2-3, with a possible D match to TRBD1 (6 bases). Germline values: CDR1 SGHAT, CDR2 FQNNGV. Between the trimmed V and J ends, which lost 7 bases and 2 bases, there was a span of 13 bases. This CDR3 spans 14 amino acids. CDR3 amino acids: CASTRQDPTDTQYF. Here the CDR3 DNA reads TGTGCCAGCACGCGACAGGACCCCACAGATACGCAGTATTTT.

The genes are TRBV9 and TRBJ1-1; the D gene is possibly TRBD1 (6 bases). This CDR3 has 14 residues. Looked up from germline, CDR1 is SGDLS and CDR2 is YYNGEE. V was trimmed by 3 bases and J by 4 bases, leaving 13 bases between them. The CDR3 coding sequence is TGTGCCAGCAGCGCTCCACAGGGTGGCACTGAAGCTTTCTTT. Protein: CASSAPQGGTEAFF.

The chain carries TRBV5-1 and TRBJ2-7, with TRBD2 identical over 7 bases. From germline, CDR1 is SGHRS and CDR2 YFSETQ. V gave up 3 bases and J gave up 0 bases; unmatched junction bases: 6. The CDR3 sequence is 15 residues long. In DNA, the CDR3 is TGCGCCAGCAGCTGGCAGGGAGGGAGCTCCTACGAGCAGTACTTC. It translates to CASSWQGGSSYEQYF.

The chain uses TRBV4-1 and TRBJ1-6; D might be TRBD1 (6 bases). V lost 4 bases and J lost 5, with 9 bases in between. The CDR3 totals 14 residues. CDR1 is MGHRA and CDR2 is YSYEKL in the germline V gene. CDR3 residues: CASSPRTDNSPLHF. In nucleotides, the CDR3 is TGCGCCAGCAGCCCTAGGACAGATAATTCACCCCTCCACTTT.

The CDR3 region has the DNA TGTGCCAGTAGTATAGCAGACTATCCGGAAGGCTATGGCTACACCTTC. This gives the protein CASSIADYPEGYGYTF. The chain combines TRBV19 with TRBJ1-2; D remains ambiguous. V lost 1 base and J lost 4, with 16 bases in between. In germline, CDR1 is LNHDA, CDR2 SQIVND (reference sequence). The CDR3 spans 16 residues.

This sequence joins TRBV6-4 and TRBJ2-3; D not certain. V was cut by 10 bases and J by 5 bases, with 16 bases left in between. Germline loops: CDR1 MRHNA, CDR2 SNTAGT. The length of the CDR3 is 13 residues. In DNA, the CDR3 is TGTGCCACCGCGCCCAGCGAGTTAGATACGCAGTATTTT. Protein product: CATAPSELDTQYF.

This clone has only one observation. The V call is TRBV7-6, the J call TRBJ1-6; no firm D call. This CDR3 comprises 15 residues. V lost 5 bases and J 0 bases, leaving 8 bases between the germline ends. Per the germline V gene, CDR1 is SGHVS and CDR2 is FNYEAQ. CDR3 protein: CASSAQSSYNSPLHF. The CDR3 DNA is TGTGCCAGCAGCGCGCAAAGCTCCTATAATTCACCCCTCCACTTT.

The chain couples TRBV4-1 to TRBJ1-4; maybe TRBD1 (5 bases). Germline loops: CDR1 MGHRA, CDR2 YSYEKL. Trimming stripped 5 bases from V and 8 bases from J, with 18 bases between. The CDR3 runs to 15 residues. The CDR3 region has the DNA TGCGCCAGCAGCTCCCGTGACAGAGACGGCGAAAAACTGTTTTTT. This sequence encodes CASSSRDRDGEKLFF.

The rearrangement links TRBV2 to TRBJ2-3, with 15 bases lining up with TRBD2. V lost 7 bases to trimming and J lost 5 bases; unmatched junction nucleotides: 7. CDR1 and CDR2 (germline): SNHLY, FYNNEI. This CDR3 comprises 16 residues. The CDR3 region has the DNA TGTGCCAGCATGGCCGGACTAGCGGGGGGGGGAGATACGCAGTATTTT. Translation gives CASMAGLAGGGDTQYF.

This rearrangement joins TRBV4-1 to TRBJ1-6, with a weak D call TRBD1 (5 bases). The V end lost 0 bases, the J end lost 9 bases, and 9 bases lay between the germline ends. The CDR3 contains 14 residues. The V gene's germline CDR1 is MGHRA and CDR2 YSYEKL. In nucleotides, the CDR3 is TGCGCCAGCAGCCAAGACAGGGAGGGTTCACCCCTCCACTTT. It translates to CASSQDREGSPLHF.

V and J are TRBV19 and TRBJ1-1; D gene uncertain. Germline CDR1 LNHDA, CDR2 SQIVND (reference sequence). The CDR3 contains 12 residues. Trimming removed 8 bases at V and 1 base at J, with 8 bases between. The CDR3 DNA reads TGTGCCAGTCGGCGGCCGAACACTGAAGCTTTCTTT. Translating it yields CASRRPNTEAFF.

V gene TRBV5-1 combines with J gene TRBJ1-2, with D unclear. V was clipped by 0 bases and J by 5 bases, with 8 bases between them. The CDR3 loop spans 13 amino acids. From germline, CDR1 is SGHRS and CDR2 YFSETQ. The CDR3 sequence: CASSLGGDYGYTF. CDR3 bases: TGCGCCAGCAGCTTGGGAGGCGATTATGGCTACACCTTC.

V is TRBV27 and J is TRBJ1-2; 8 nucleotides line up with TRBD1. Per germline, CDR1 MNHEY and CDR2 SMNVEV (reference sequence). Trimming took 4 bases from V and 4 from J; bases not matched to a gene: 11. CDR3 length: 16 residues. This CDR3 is CASSSSPITGGYGYTF. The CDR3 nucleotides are TGTGCCAGCAGTTCGTCACCCATTACAGGGGGCTATGGCTACACCTTC.

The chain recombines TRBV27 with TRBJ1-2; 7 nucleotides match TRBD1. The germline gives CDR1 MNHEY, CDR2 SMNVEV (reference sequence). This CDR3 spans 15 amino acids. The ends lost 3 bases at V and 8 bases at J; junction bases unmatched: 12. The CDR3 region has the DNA TGTGCCAGCAGTTTCCAGGGACAGTCGCCGGGGGGCTACACCTTC. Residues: CASSFQGQSPGGYTF.

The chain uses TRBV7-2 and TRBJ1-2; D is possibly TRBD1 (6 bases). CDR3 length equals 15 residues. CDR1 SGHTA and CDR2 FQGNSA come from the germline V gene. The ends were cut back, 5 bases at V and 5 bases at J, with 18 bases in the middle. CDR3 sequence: CASSPGGPILYGYTF. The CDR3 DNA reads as TGTGCCAGCAGCCCCGGGGGGCCGATTCTTTATGGCTACACCTTC.

CDR3 in amino acids: CASSWGTGSGNTIYF. Here the CDR3 DNA reads TGTGCCAGCAGCTGGGGGACAGGCTCTGGAAACACCATATATTTT. V gene TRBV5-5 combines with J gene TRBJ1-3; TRBD1 matches at 8 bases. From germline, CDR1 is SGHKS and CDR2 YYEKEE (reference sequence). The CDR3 is 15 amino acids. With V trimmed by 3 bases and J by 0 bases, 2 bases remained unmatched.

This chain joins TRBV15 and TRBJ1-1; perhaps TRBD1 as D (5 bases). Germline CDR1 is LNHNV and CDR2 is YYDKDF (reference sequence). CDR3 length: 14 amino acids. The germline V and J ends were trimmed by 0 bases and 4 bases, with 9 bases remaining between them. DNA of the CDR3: TGTGCCACCAGCAGAGACCAGGGAACCACTGAAGCTTTCTTT. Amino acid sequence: CATSRDQGTTEAFF.

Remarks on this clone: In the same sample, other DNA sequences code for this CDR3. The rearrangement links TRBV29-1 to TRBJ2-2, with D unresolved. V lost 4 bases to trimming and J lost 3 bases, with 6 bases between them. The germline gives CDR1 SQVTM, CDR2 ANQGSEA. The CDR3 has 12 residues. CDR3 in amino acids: CSVGSDTGELFF. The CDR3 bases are TGCAGCGTTGGGTCAGACACCGGGGAGCTGTTTTTT.

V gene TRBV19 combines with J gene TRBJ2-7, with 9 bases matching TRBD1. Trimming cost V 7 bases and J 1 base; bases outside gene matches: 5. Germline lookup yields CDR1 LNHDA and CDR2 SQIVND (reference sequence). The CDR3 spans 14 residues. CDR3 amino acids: CASTPGQGSYEQYF. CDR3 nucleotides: TGTGCCAGTACCCCGGGACAGGGATCCTACGAGCAGTACTTC.

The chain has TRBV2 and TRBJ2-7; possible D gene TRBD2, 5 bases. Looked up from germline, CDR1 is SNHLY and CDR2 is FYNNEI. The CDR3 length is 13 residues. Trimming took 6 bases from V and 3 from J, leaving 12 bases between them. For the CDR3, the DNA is TGTGCCAGCAGAAACGACGGGAACTACGAGCAGTACTTC. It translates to CASRNDGNYEQYF.

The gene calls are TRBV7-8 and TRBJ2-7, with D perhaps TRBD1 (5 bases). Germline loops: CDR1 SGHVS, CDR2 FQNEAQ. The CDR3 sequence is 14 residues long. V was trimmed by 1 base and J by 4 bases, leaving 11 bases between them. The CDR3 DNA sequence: TGTGCCAGCAGCTTAGGATGGGGCGATTACGAGCAGTACTTC. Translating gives CASSLGWGDYEQYF.